This TCR beta chain was sequenced during a study of blood T cell repertoires in COVID-19. Study-level information: There were acute and convalescent COVID-19 samples, and they came from the United States, Italy and Spain. Sources were T cells, B-cell-depleted T cells, or PBMCs; the material itself was cDNA or gDNA.

How the authors handled the data: Amplified reference gene primers provided the basis for estimating nucleated cell counts. This table comes from immunoSEQ multiplex PCR, and its TCRdb copy is limited to in-frame clones, with some not included. That table is the source of V, J and clone size, and D and trimming were worked out from the DNA. The table includes tens of thousands of clones, approximately 87% detected once. The J segment lost 9 bases and the V segment lost 0 bases, leaving 15 bases of the junction unmatched. CDR1 is LGHNA, CDR2 YSLEER, per germline. The CDR3 loop spans 18 amino acids. This receptor was taken from a man aged 50-60 years with active COVID-19. This chain links TRBV4-3 with TRBJ2-1; 9 bases align to TRBD2. The sequenced sample was peripheral blood. Here the CDR3 reads CASSQDLGVAGDFGEQFF. The CDR3 DNA sequence: TGCGCCAGCAGCCAAGATCTAGGCGTAGCGGGAGATTTCGGTGAGCAGTTCTTC.